Sequencing of this TCR beta chain was carried out in a study of OX40 agonist ivuxolimab in advanced cancers. Sequenced by immunoSEQ multiplex PCR; TCRdb stores in-frame clones only, minus some. The sample includes about 77,000 clones, approximately 85% seen only once; the top ten take 0.65% to 0.8%. The CDR3 is 13 amino acids. Germline values: CDR1 SQVTM, CDR2 ANQGSEA. V lost 2 bases and J 0 bases, leaving 5 bases between the germline ends. The sample consisted of CD4+ or CD8+ T cells sorted from blood, taken in a trial of the OX40 agonist ivuxolimab. This receptor was identified in an adult with an advanced solid tumor such as melanoma, head and neck, liver or kidney cancer. The chain has TRBV29-1 and TRBJ1-3, with D unresolved. This CDR3 reads CSVEMASGNTIYF. CDR3 coding DNA: TGCAGCGTTGAAATGGCCTCTGGAAACACCATATATTTT.